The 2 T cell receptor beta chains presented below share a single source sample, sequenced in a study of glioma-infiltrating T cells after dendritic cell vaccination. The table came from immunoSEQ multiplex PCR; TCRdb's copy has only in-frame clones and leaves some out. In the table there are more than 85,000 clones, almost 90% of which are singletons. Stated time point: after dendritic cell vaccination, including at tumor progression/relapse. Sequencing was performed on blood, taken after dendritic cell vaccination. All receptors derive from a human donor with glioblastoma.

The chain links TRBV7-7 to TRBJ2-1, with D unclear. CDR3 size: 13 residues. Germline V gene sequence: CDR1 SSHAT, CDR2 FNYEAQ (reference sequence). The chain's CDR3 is CASPIWLYNEQFF. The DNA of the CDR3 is TGTGCTAGCCCGATCTGGCTTTACAATGAGCAGTTCTTC.

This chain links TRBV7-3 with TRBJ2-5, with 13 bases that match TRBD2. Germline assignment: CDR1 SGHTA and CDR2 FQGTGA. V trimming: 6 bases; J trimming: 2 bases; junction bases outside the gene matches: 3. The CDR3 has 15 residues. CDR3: CASSPGLAGQETQYF. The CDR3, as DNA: TGTGCCAGCAGTCCGGGACTAGCGGGACAAGAGACCCAGTACTTC. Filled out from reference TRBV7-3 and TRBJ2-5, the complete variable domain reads GAGVSQTPSNKVTEKGKYVELRCDPISGHTALYWYRQSLGQGPEFLIYFQGTGAADDSGLPNDRFFAVRPEGSVSTLKIQRTERGDSAVYLCASSPGLAGQETQYFGPGTRLLVL.